The 17 T cell receptor beta chains presented below share a single source sample, sequenced in a study of shared clonotypes between healthy human individuals. Assay: immunoSEQ multiplex PCR; the TCRdb copy retains only in-frame clones and omits some. The repertoire holds roughly 2.6 million clones, with 90% to 95% as singletons. Material: naive CD4+ T cells sorted from blood. Subset indicated: CD45RA+ positively selected. The receptors derive from a man between 18 and 29 years old in good health.

This chain connects TRBV18 to TRBJ2-7; D could derive from TRBD1 or TRBD2 (5 bases each). CDR3 length equals 14 residues. The V gene lost 3 bases and the J gene lost 0 bases, with 9 bases spanning the gap. In germline, CDR1 is KGHSH, CDR2 LQKENI. CDR3 nucleotides: TGTGCCAGCTCACCGGGGGTAAACTCCTACGAGCAGTACTTC. Its translation: CASSPGVNSYEQYF.

The rearrangement joins TRBV5-8 to TRBJ2-7, with a possible D match to TRBD2 (6 bases). The V and J ends lost 5 bases and 5 bases respectively, with 14 bases between them. Germline V gene lookup returns CDR1 SGHTS and CDR2 YDEGEE. This CDR3 contains 13 residues. The CDR3 loop is CASRITGTHEQYF. The CDR3 nucleotides read TGTGCCAGCAGAATTACCGGGACTCACGAGCAGTACTTC.

CDR3: CASSSDGGQKNTEAFF. In nucleotides, the CDR3 is TGTGCCAGCAGCTCTGATGGGGGGCAAAAGAACACTGAAGCTTTCTTT. V usage is TRBV5-4 and J usage is TRBJ1-1, with D perhaps TRBD1 (6 bases). This CDR3 is 16 amino acids long. The V gene lost 3 bases and the J gene lost 1 base, with 16 bases spanning the gap. Germline loops: CDR1 SGHNT, CDR2 YYREEE (reference sequence).

As to this clone: Other DNA sequences in the same sample also yield this CDR3. The chain links TRBV9 to TRBJ2-2, with 10 bases lining up with TRBD2. From germline, CDR1 is SGDLS and CDR2 YYNGEE. This CDR3 comprises 17 residues. The V and J ends lost 0 bases and 1 base, in that order; junction bases with no gene match: 3. For the CDR3, the DNA is TGTGCCAGCAGCGTAGCACTAGCGGGGAAGAACACCGGGGAGCTGTTTTTT. It codes for CASSVALAGKNTGELFF. The whole variable domain, filled in from reference TRBV9 and TRBJ2-2, reads DSGVTQTPKHLITATGQRVTLRCSPRSGDLSVYWYQQSLDQGLQFLIQYYNGEERAKGNILERFSAQQFPDLHSELNLSSLELGDSALYFCASSVALAGKNTGELFFGEGSRLTVL.

This clone was observed once. In DNA form, the CDR3 reads TGTGCCAGCAGCTCCGGGACTAGTGGACCGGCCTACAATGAGCAGTTCTTC. It codes for CASSSGTSGPAYNEQFF. The J gene is TRBJ2-1, the V gene TRBV11-2; 8 bases map to TRBD2. The CDR3 runs 17 residues. With V trimmed by 4 bases and J by 2 bases, 10 bases remained unmatched. Germline lookup yields CDR1 SGHAT and CDR2 FQNNGV. The full variable domain, rest sourced from reference TRBV11-2 and TRBJ2-1, is EAGVAQSPRYKIIEKRQSVAFWCNPISGHATLYWYQQILGQGPKLLIQFQNNGVVDDSQLPKDRFSAERLKGVDSTLKIQPAKLEDSAVYLCASSSGTSGPAYNEQFFGPGTRLTVL.

The chain is built from TRBV5-4 and TRBJ2-3; 10 bases fit TRBD2. This CDR3 contains 15 residues. Unmatched junction bases numbered 3, after V lost 5 bases and J lost 0 bases. Germline V CDR1 and CDR2: SGHNT, YYREEE (reference sequence). CDR3 DNA: TGTGCCAGCAGAAGGACTAGCGGAAGCACAGATACGCAGTATTTT. Translating gives CASRRTSGSTDTQYF.

The chain has TRBV11-2 and TRBJ2-1; 10 bases are shared with TRBD2. V gave up 6 bases and J gave up 2 bases; unmatched junction bases: 1. The CDR3 runs to 14 residues. Germline CDR1 SGHAT, CDR2 FQNNGV. CDR3 region: CASSSGRTYNEQFF. Here the CDR3 DNA reads TGTGCCAGCAGTAGCGGGAGGACCTACAATGAGCAGTTCTTC.

The rearrangement links TRBV9 to TRBJ1-2, with a possible D match to TRBD1 (6 bases). Germline V gene data show CDR1 as SGDLS and CDR2 as YYNGEE. The CDR3 covers 11 residues. The V end lost 3 bases, the J end lost 9 bases, and 9 bases lay between the germline ends. The CDR3 region is CASSGGDSYTF. In DNA form, the CDR3 reads TGTGCCAGCAGCGGAGGGGACAGCTACACCTTC.

The chain combines TRBV19 with TRBJ1-5, with a tentative D call TRBD1 (5 bases). The germline CDR1 and CDR2 sequences are LNHDA and SQIVND (reference sequence). V lost 7 bases and J 1 base, leaving 14 bases between the germline ends. The CDR3 length is 15 residues. In DNA, the CDR3 is TGTGCCAGTACCATTAGATGGGGGAGCAATCAGCCCCAGCATTTT. Its protein is CASTIRWGSNQPQHF.

For the CDR3, the DNA is TGTGCCAGCAGGCGGACAGGGGAAAAACTGTTTTTT. Its translation is CASRRTGEKLFF. The chain employs TRBV27 and TRBJ1-4; 8 nucleotides line up with TRBD1. Germline trimming cut 6 bases from V and 8 bases from J; bases unmatched to any gene: 2. The germline V gene has CDR1 MNHEY and CDR2 SMNVEV (reference sequence). This CDR3 region has 12 residues.

The chain combines TRBV28 with TRBJ1-5, with no clear D. V was shortened by 7 bases and J by 6 bases, with 19 bases between the two germline ends. From germline, CDR1 is MDHEN and CDR2 SYDVKM. The length of the CDR3 is 15 residues. This CDR3 is CASTAPSVGGQPQHF. The CDR3 nucleotides are TGTGCCAGCACCGCCCCCAGTGTCGGTGGTCAGCCCCAGCATTTT.

The chain uses TRBV18 and TRBJ2-7; no reliable D call. The length of the CDR3 is 13 residues. Between the trimmed V and J ends, which lost 6 bases and 3 bases, there was a span of 12 bases. Germline CDR1 and CDR2: KGHSH and LQKENI. CDR3 amino acids: CASSPEVGYEQYF. The DNA for the CDR3 is TGTGCCAGCTCGCCCGAGGTCGGCTACGAGCAGTACTTC.

The chain employs TRBV9 and TRBJ2-2; D possibly corresponds to TRBD1 (6 bases). This CDR3 has 15 amino acids. Trimming shortened V by 4 bases and J by 4 bases, and 14 bases separated the two germline ends. The germline CDR1 and CDR2 sequences are SGDLS and YYNGEE. In nucleotides, the CDR3 is TGTGCCAGCAGCCCAGGACAGACCATCACCGGGGAGCTGTTTTTT. Protein product: CASSPGQTITGELFF.

The V and J genes are TRBV9 and TRBJ1-1, with 8 bases aligning to TRBD1. The CDR3 totals 15 residues. V gave up 4 bases and J gave up 0 bases; unmatched junction bases: 5. CDR1 and CDR2 from the germline V gene are SGDLS and YYNGEE. The CDR3 is CASSPKTGVNTEAFF. CDR3 nucleotides: TGTGCCAGCAGCCCAAAGACAGGGGTGAACACTGAAGCTTTCTTT.

V and J are TRBV11-2 and TRBJ1-2; perhaps TRBD1 as D (5 bases). Germline assignment: CDR1 SGHAT and CDR2 FQNNGV. V lost 5 bases and J lost 8, with 24 bases in between. CDR3 length: 16 amino acids. CDR3 sequence reads: CASSPATPGSVSGYTF. The CDR3 coding sequence is TGTGCCAGCAGCCCCGCGACCCCAGGGTCAGTTTCGGGCTACACCTTC. The full variable domain, with the rest looked up from reference TRBV11-2 and TRBJ1-2, is EAGVAQSPRYKIIEKRQSVAFWCNPISGHATLYWYQQILGQGPKLLIQFQNNGVVDDSQLPKDRFSAERLKGVDSTLKIQPAKLEDSAVYLCASSPATPGSVSGYTFGSGTRLTVV.

The chain recombines TRBV10-1 with TRBJ2-5, with 11 bases identical to TRBD2. The CDR3 contains 15 residues. Germline V gives CDR1 WNHNN, CDR2 SYGVQD (reference sequence). J gave up 1 base and V 5 bases, and 3 bases lay outside the gene matches. The CDR3 DNA follows: TGCGCCAGCAGTCCCGGGACTAGCGGCCAAGAGACCCAGTACTTC. Its translation is CASSPGTSGQETQYF.

Regarding this clone: In the same sample, other DNA sequences code for this CDR3. The chain links TRBV7-2 to TRBJ2-7, with unresolved D. This CDR3 has 14 residues. From germline, CDR1 is SGHTA and CDR2 FQGNSA. Deletions cut 0 bases from V and 1 base from J, with 7 bases between. This CDR3 reads CASSLAVGSYEQYF. The CDR3 DNA follows: TGTGCCAGCAGCTTAGCGGTCGGTTCCTACGAGCAGTACTTC.